Described below is a single TCR beta chain sequence and its context. The library attached unique molecular identifiers to individual cDNA molecules. TCRdb reanalysed the RACE reads using MiXCR and keeps one entry per CDR3 protein. The table shows 95,000 to 130,000 distinct CDR3 sequences, with about an eighth occurring only once. The time point: patch test 1, 2 weeks after DPC sensitization. Stated treatment: therapeutic diphenylcyclopropenone sensitization with weekly scalp DPC. Sample donors consisted of patients with alopecia, aged 18 to 70 years, who were suitable for DPC. The data are from a study of human T cells and chemical hapten exposure. After removal of 5 bases from V and 5 bases from J, the junction contained 9 bases not matched to a gene. The germline gives CDR1 MDHEN, CDR2 SYDVKM. The CDR3 is 15 amino acids.

The rearrangement uses TRBV28 and TRBJ2-5; 9 bases line up with TRBD1. The specimen comprised whole blood, sampled in connection with sensitization to the hapten diphenylcyclopropenone (DPC). This receptor was identified in a woman aged 45-59 years with alopecia areata. Some clones in this sample may be carry-over from other donors' samples. CDR3 sequence: CASSTTGGGRETQYF. The CDR3 nucleotides read TGTGCCAGCAGTACGACAGGGGGTGGTCGGGAGACCCAGTACTTC.